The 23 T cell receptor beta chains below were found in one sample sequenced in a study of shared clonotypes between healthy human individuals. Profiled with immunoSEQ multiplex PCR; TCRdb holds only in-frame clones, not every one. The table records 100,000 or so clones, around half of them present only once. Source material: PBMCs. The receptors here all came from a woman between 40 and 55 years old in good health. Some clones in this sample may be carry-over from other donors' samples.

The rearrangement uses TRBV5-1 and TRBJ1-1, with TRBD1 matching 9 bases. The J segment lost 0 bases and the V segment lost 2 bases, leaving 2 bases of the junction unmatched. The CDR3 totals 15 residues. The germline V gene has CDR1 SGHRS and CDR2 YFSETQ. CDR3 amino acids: CASSLGTGMNTEAFF. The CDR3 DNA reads TGCGCCAGCAGCTTAGGGACAGGGATGAACACTGAAGCTTTCTTT.

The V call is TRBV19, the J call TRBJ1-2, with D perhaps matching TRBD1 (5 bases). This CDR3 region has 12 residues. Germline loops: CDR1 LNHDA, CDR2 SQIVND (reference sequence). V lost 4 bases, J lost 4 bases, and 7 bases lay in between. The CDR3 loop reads CASSTGTYGYTF. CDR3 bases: TGTGCCAGTAGTACCGGGACCTATGGCTACACCTTC.

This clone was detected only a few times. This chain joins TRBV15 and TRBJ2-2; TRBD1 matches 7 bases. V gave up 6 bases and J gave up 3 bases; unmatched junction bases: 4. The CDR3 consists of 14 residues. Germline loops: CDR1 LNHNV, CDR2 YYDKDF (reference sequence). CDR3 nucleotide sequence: TGTGCCACCAGGAGCGACAGGGACACCGGGGAGCTGTTTTTT. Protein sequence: CATRSDRDTGELFF.

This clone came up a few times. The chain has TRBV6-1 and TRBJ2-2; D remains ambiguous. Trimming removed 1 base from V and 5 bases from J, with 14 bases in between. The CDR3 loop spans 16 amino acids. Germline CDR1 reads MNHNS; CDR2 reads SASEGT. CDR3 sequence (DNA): TGTGCCAGCAGTGAAGGTGCAGCTCTACATACCGGGGAGCTGTTTTTT. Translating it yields CASSEGAALHTGELFF.

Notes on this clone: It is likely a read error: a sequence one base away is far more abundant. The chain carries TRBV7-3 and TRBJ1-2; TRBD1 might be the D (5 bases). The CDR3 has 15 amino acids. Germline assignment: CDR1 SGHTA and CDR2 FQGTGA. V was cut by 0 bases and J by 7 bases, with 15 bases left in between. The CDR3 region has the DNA TGTGCCAGCAGCTTAACCGGGACGTCCCTCTGTGGCTACACCTTC. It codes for CASSLTGTSLCGYTF.

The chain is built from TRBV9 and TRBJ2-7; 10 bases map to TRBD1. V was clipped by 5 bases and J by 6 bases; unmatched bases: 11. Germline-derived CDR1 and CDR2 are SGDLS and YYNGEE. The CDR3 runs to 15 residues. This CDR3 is CASRPQGGQGTEQYF. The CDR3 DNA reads TGTGCCAGCAGACCCCAGGGGGGACAGGGGACCGAGCAGTACTTC.

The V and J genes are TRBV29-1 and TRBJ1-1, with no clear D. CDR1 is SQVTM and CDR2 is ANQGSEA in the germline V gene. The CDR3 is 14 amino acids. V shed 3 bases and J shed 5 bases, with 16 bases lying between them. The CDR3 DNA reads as TGCAGCGTTGATTCGCGAGGAATGAGGACTGAAGCTTTCTTT. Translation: CSVDSRGMRTEAFF.

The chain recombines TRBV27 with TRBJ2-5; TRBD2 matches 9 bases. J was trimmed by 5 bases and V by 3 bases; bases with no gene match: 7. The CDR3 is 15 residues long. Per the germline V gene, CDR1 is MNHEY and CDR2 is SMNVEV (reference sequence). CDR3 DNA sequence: TGTGCCAGCAGTTTTAGCGGGAGTCCGCGGGAGACCCAGTACTTC. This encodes CASSFSGSPRETQYF.

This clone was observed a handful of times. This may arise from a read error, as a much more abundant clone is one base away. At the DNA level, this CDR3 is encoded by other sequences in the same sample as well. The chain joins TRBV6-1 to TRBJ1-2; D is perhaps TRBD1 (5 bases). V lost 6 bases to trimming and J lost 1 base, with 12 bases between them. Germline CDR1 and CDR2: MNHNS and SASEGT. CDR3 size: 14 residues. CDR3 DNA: TGTGCCAGCAGACTAGGGCAGGGTAACTATGGCTACACCTTC. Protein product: CASRLGQGNYGYTF.

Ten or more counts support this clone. CDR3 loop: CATSRSGKTTEAFF. The DNA for the CDR3 is TGTGCCACCAGCAGATCTGGGAAAACCACTGAAGCTTTCTTT. The chain links TRBV15 to TRBJ1-1; D uncertain. The V gene's germline CDR1 is LNHNV and CDR2 YYDKDF (reference sequence). The CDR3 is 14 residues long. Trimming stripped 2 bases from V and 4 bases from J, with 11 bases between.

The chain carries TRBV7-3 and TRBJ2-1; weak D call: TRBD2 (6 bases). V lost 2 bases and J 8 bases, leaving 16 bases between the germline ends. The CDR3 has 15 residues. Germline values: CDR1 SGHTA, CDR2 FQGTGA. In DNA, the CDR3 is TGTGCCAGCAGCTTAGTTTGGGCCTCGGGAGATGAGCAGTTCTTC. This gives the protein CASSLVWASGDEQFF.

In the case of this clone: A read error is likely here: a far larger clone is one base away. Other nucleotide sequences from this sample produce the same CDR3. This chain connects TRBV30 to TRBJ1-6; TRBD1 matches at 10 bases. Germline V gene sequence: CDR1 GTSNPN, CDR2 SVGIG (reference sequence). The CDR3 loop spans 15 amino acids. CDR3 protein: CAWTYLTGGDSPLHF. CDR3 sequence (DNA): TGTGCCTGGACCTACCTGACAGGGGGCGATTCGCCCCTCCACTTT.

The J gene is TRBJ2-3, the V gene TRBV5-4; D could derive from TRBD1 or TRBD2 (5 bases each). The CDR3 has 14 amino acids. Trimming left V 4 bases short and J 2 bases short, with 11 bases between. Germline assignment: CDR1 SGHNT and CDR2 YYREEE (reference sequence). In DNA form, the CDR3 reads TGTGCCAGCAGCACCGGGACCTTCACAGATACGCAGTATTTT. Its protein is CASSTGTFTDTQYF.

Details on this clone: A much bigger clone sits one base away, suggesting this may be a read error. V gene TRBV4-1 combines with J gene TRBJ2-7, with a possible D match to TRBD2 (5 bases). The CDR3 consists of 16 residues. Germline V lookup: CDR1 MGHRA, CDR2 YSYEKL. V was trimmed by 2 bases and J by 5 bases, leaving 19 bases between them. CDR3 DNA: TGCGCCAGCAGCCAAAGCGGTATTAAGAACGCACACGAGCAGTACTTC. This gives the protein CASSQSGIKNAHEQYF.

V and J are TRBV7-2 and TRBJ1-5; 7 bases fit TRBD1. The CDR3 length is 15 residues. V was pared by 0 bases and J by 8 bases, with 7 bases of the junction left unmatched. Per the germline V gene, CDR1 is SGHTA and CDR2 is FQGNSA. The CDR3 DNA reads TGTGCCAGCAGCTTAGCGGACAGGCCCGGTGAGCCCCAGCATTTT. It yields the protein CASSLADRPGEPQHF. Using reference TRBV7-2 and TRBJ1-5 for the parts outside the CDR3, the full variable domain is GAGVSQSPSNKVTEKGKDVELRCDPISGHTALYWYRQSLGQGLEFLIYFQGNSAPDKSGLPSDRFSAERTGGSVSTLTIQRTQQEDSAVYLCASSLADRPGEPQHFGDGTRLSIL.

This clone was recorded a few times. The CDR3 DNA is TGTGCCAGCAGCCCCACTTTAGCCGGGGAGCTGTTTTTT. Translated, it gives CASSPTLAGELFF. V is TRBV7-3 and J is TRBJ2-2; D gene unclear. The CDR3 runs to 13 residues. Deletions cut 5 bases from V and 6 bases from J, with 10 bases between. Germline CDR1 reads SGHTA; CDR2 reads FQGTGA.

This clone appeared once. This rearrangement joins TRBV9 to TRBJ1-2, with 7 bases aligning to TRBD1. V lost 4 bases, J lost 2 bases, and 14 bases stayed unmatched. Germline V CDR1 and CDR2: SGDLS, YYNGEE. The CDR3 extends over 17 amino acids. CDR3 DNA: TGTGCCAGCAGCCCCCCCCCACGACAGGGCATCAACTATGGCTACACCTTC. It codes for CASSPPPRQGINYGYTF. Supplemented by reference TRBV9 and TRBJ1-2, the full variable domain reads DSGVTQTPKHLITATGQRVTLRCSPRSGDLSVYWYQQSLDQGLQFLIQYYNGEERAKGNILERFSAQQFPDLHSELNLSSLELGDSALYFCASSPPPRQGINYGYTFGSGTRLTVV.

The DNA for the CDR3 is TGCAGTGCTGGGTTAGTTGGTGAGCAGTTCTTC. It yields the protein CSAGLVGEQFF. V is TRBV20-1 and J is TRBJ2-1; D call uncertain. Germline-derived CDR1 and CDR2 are DFQATT and SNEGSKA (reference sequence). The CDR3 length is 11 residues. Trimming took off 5 bases at V and 9 bases at J, with 11 bases between the two ends.

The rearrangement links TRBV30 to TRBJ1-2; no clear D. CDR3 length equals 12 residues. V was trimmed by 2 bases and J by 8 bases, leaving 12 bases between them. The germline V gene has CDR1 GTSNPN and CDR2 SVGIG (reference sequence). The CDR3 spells CAWSLTGTGYTF. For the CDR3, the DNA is TGTGCCTGGAGTTTAACGGGCACCGGCTACACCTTC. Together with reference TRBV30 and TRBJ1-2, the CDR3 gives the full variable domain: SQTIHQWPATLVQPVGSPLSLECTVEGTSNPNLYWYRQAAGRGLQLLFYSVGIGQISSEVPQNLSASRPQDRQFILSSKKLLLSDSGFYLCAWSLTGTGYTFGSGTRLTVV.

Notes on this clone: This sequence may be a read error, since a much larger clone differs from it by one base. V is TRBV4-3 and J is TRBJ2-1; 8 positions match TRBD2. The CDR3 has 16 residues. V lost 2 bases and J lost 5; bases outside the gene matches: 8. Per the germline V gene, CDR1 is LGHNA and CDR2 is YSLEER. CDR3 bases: TGCGCCAGCAGCCAAACCAGGACTAGCCGCAACAATGAGCAGTTCTTC. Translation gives CASSQTRTSRNNEQFF.

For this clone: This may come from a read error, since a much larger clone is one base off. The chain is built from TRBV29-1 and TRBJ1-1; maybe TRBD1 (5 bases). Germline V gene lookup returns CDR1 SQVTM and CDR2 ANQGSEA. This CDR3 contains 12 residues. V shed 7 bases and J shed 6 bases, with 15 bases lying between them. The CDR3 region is CSAAGPRAEAFF. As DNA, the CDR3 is TGCAGCGCCGCAGGGCCTAGGGCTGAAGCTTTCTTT.

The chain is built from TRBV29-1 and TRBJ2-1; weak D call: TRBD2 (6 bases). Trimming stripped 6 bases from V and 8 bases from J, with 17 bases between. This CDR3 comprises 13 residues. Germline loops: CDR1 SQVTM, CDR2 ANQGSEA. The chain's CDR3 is CSVGRDARDEQFF. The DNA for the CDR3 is TGCAGCGTAGGGCGGGACGCGCGGGATGAGCAGTTCTTC.

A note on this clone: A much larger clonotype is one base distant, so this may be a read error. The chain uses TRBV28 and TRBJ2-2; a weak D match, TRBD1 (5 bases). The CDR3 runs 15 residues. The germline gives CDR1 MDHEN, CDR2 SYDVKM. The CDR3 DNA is TGTGTCAGCAGTTTGTCCAGGGCGAACACCGGGGAGCTGTTTTTT. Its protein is CVSSLSRANTGELFF.